This T cell receptor beta chain is drawn from a study of T cell changes during pregnancy in multiple sclerosis. Germline V lookup: CDR1 PRHDT, CDR2 FYEKMQ (reference sequence). V lost 6 bases to trimming and J lost 1 base; unmatched junction nucleotides: 6. The CDR3 has 15 residues. The assay was immunoSEQ multiplex PCR, and TCRdb's table has in-frame clones only and misses some. The repertoire holds about 38,000 clones, 91% seen once, with about 5.9% in the top ten. The V call is TRBV13, the J call TRBJ2-3; 8 bases agree with TRBD2. The source is a female donor with multiple sclerosis, enrolled in a pregnancy study. The sample here was CD8+ T cells from peripheral blood mononuclear cells, taken in the second trimester of pregnancy. The CDR3 reads CASRTGGPGTDTQYF. Written as DNA, the CDR3 is TGTGCCAGCAGGACGGGGGGGCCTGGCACAGATACGCAGTATTTT.